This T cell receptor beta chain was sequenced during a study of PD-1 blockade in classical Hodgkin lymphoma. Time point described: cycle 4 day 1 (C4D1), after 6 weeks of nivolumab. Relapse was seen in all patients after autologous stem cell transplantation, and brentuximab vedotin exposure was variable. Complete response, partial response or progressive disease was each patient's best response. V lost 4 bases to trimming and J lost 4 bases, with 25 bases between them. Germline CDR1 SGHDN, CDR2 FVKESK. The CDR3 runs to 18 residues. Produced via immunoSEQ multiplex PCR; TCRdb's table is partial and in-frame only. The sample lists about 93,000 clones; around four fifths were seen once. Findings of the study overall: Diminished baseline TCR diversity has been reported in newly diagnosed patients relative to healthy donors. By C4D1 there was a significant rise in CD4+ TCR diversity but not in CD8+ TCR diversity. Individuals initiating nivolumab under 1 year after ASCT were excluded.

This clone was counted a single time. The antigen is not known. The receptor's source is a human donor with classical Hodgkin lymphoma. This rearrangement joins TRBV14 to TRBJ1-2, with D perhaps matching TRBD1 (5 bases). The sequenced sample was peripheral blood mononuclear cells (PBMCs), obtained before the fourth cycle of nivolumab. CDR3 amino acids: CASSRSDNPSVWGYGYTF. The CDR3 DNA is TGTGCCAGCAGCCGTTCGGACAACCCCAGTGTCTGGGGCTATGGCTACACCTTC.